Following are 20 T cell receptor beta chains from one sample sequenced in a study of identical twins. TCRdb re-called the 5' RACE reads through MiXCR, storing one row per CDR3 protein. The sample consists of around 240,000 distinct CDR3 sequences, roughly a tenth of them appearing once. Source material: memory T cells sorted from blood. These receptors came from a man aged 45 to 65 in good health.

The chain has TRBV2 and TRBJ1-1; TRBD1 might be the D (5 bases). The CDR3 has 14 residues. V lost 7 bases and J lost 4, with 16 bases in between. The germline gives CDR1 SNHLY, CDR2 FYNNEI. CDR3 sequence reads: CASTRTGAGTEAFF. The CDR3 nucleotides read TGTGCCAGCACCCGAACTGGGGCGGGCACTGAAGCTTTCTTT.

This chain joins TRBV6-5 and TRBJ2-7; D may be TRBD1 or TRBD2 (5 bases each). V was cut by 0 bases and J by 4 bases, with 16 bases left in between. The CDR3 is 16 residues long. Germline V gene lookup returns CDR1 MNHEY and CDR2 SVGAGI. For the CDR3, the DNA is TGTGCCAGCAGTTACTCGGGGGACGGTGGACGATACGAGCAGTACTTC. Translating it yields CASSYSGDGGRYEQYF.

The sample holds a few counts of this clonotype. This rearrangement joins TRBV28 to TRBJ1-5, with TRBD1 identical over 8 bases. The CDR3 covers 17 residues. Germline CDR1 reads MDHEN; CDR2 reads SYDVKM. With V trimmed by 3 bases and J by 0 bases, 7 bases remained unmatched. CDR3 protein: CASSLGRGPLSNQPQHF. CDR3 bases: TGTGCCAGCAGTTTGGGCAGGGGGCCCCTTAGCAATCAGCCCCAGCATTTT.

The V call is TRBV4-2, the J call TRBJ2-5, with 15 bases aligning to TRBD2. The germline gives CDR1 LGHNA, CDR2 YNFKEQ. V lost 6 bases to trimming and J lost 4 bases; unmatched junction nucleotides: 6. The CDR3 spans 16 residues. This CDR3 is CASSRGLAGGGETQYF. Written as DNA, the CDR3 is TGTGCCAGCAGTAGGGGACTAGCGGGGGGCGGAGAGACCCAGTACTTC.

As for this clonotype: This may stem from a read error, because a much larger clone lies one nucleotide away. The rearrangement uses TRBV2 and TRBJ1-1, with no clear D. Trimming removed 4 bases at V and 0 bases at J, with 6 bases between. The CDR3 loop spans 13 amino acids. CDR1 and CDR2 (germline): SNHLY, FYNNEI. The CDR3 loop reads CASSVQLNTEAFF. In DNA form, the CDR3 reads TGTGCCAGCAGTGTACAGTTGAACACTGAAGCTTTCTTT.

This clonotype appeared a few times. The chain combines TRBV29-1 with TRBJ2-7; 10 bases line up with TRBD2. The CDR3 runs to 16 residues. CDR1 is SQVTM and CDR2 is ANQGSEA in the germline V gene. V trimming: 3 bases; J trimming: 2 bases; junction bases outside the gene matches: 10. The CDR3 DNA follows: TGCAGCGTTGACGGGGTAGCGGGGGGAGTCCCCTACGAGCAGTACTTC. Protein sequence: CSVDGVAGGVPYEQYF.

This clonotype was picked up a small number of times. The CDR3 nucleotides are TGTGCCAGCAGTCAGTCTCAAAGTTCACCCCTCCACTTT. Its protein is CASSQSQSSPLHF. The chain joins TRBV27 to TRBJ1-6; D gene ambiguous. CDR3 length: 13 amino acids. Trimming left V 5 bases short and J 9 bases short, with 11 bases between. Per germline, CDR1 MNHEY and CDR2 SMNVEV (reference sequence).

V is TRBV24-1 and J is TRBJ2-7, with 7 bases matching TRBD1. With V trimmed by 3 bases and J by 2 bases, 6 bases remained unmatched. From germline, CDR1 is KGHDR and CDR2 SFDVKD. CDR3 length: 15 residues. CDR3 coding DNA: TGTGCCACCAGTGATCCAAGACAGGGAACCTACGAGCAGTACTTC. Amino acid sequence: CATSDPRQGTYEQYF.

This clonotype appeared a few times. CDR3 sequence reads: CSVERDVKETQYF. CDR3 nucleotide sequence: TGCAGCGTTGAACGGGATGTGAAAGAGACCCAGTACTTC. The chain employs TRBV29-1 and TRBJ2-5, with D tentatively TRBD2 (5 bases). In germline, CDR1 is SQVTM, CDR2 ANQGSEA. The CDR3 runs to 13 residues. The germline V and J ends were trimmed by 2 bases and 3 bases, with 10 bases remaining between them.

This clonotype was seen a handful of times. The rearrangement joins TRBV4-3 to TRBJ2-1; 11 nucleotides line up with TRBD2. Looked up from germline, CDR1 is LGHNA and CDR2 is YSLEER. The CDR3 runs 16 residues. V lost 3 bases, J lost 3 bases, and 4 bases stayed unmatched. CDR3 loop: CASSQATSGSYNEQFF. As DNA, the CDR3 is TGCGCCAGCAGCCAGGCCACTAGCGGGAGCTACAATGAGCAGTTCTTC.

The rearrangement links TRBV11-2 to TRBJ2-3; D is ambiguous. Per germline, CDR1 SGHAT and CDR2 FQNNGV. The CDR3 totals 12 residues. With 0 bases removed from V and 12 bases from J, the gap between germline ends came to 10 bases. The chain's CDR3 is CASSLDSPRQYF. CDR3 nucleotide sequence: TGTGCCAGCAGCTTAGACTCGCCGCGACAGTATTTT.

The chain employs TRBV19 and TRBJ2-3; the D gene is possibly TRBD2 (6 bases). Germline loops: CDR1 LNHDA, CDR2 SQIVND (reference sequence). This CDR3 spans 15 amino acids. The V end lost 7 bases, the J end lost 3 bases, and 17 bases lay between the germline ends. Written as DNA, the CDR3 is TGTGCCAGTAACTCTCACTCAGGAGGGACAGATACGCAGTATTTT. This codes for CASNSHSGGTDTQYF.

The chain uses TRBV20-1 and TRBJ2-7; 7 bases align to TRBD2. This CDR3 spans 15 amino acids. J lost 2 bases, V lost 3 bases, and 10 bases had no gene match. Per the germline V gene, CDR1 is DFQATT and CDR2 is SNEGSKA (reference sequence). The CDR3 region is CSASGIHGTTYEQYF. Here the CDR3 DNA reads TGCAGTGCTAGCGGGATTCACGGGACTACCTACGAGCAGTACTTC.

This clonotype came up many times. V is TRBV4-3 and J is TRBJ2-6; no definite D call. Germline CDR1 LGHNA, CDR2 YSLEER. Trimming cost V 2 bases and J 3 bases, with 5 bases left between them. The CDR3 loop spans 14 amino acids. As DNA, the CDR3 is TGCGCCAGCAGCCAATTGCATGGGGCCAACGTCCTGACTTTC. The encoded protein is CASSQLHGANVLTF.

The table lists this clonotype with many counts. The gene calls are TRBV18 and TRBJ2-5; D is undetermined. Germline loops: CDR1 KGHSH, CDR2 LQKENI. This CDR3 has 16 residues. V lost 3 bases, J lost 5 bases, and 19 bases lay in between. The CDR3 region has the DNA TGTGCCAGCTCACCCTTTACCACCGGCGGTCTGGAGACCCAGTACTTC. Amino acids: CASSPFTTGGLETQYF.

This chain links TRBV12-3 or TRBV12-4 with TRBJ2-4, with D maybe TRBD1 (6 bases). Between the trimmed V and J ends, which lost 6 bases and 0 bases, there was a span of 12 bases. CDR3 length: 15 residues. CDR3 bases: TGTGCCAGCAGCTTCGGACAGCAAGCCAAAAACATTCAGTACTTC. Its protein product is CASSFGQQAKNIQYF.

This clonotype was counted ten times or more. The chain joins TRBV7-9 to TRBJ1-2; possibly TRBD1 for D (6 bases). Germline V CDR1 and CDR2: SEHNR, FQNEAQ (reference sequence). This CDR3 is built from 14 residues. Trimming left V 4 bases short and J 4 bases short, with 13 bases between. This CDR3 reads CASSSDGQLYGYTF. For the CDR3, the DNA is TGTGCCAGCAGCTCTGACGGACAGCTCTATGGCTACACCTTC.

The chain recombines TRBV6-2 or TRBV6-3 with TRBJ2-6, with 9 bases fitting TRBD1. Germline V CDR1 and CDR2: MNHEY, SVGEGT. The CDR3 loop spans 20 amino acids. The V and J ends lost 4 bases and 0 bases, in that order; junction bases with no gene match: 13. CDR3 protein: CASSLTHPGQGGSGANVLTF. As DNA, the CDR3 is TGTGCCAGCAGTTTGACACATCCGGGACAGGGCGGCTCTGGGGCCAACGTCCTGACTTTC.

This clonotype was seen more than once but under ten times. The chain couples TRBV4-1 to TRBJ2-7; 7 bases are a match to TRBD2. V shed 2 bases, J shed 5 bases, and the junction held 9 bases outside the gene matches. The CDR3 is 15 amino acids. Germline V gene data show CDR1 as MGHRA and CDR2 as YSYEKL. CDR3 DNA: TGCGCCAGCAGCCAATTCGCGGGGGACGAAGACGAGCAGTACTTC. Protein product: CASSQFAGDEDEQYF.

The rearrangement uses TRBV7-2 and TRBJ2-7; 9 bases fit TRBD1. The germline gives CDR1 SGHTA, CDR2 FQGNSA. CDR3 size: 14 residues. V was pared by 2 bases and J by 5 bases, with 4 bases of the junction left unmatched. CDR3 sequence: CASSLRQGGHEQYF. The CDR3 DNA reads TGTGCCAGCAGCTTAAGACAGGGGGGCCACGAGCAGTACTTC.